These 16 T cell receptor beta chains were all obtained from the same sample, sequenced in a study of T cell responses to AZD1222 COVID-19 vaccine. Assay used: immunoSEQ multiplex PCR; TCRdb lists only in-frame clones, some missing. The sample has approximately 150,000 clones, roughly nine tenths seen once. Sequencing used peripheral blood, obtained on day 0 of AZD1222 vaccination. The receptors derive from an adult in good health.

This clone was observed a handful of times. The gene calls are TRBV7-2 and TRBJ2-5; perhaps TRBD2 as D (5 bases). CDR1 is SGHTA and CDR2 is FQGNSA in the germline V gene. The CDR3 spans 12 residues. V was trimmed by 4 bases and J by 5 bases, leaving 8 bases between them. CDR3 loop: CASSSLAETQYF. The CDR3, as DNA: TGTGCCAGCAGCTCTTTAGCGGAGACCCAGTACTTC.

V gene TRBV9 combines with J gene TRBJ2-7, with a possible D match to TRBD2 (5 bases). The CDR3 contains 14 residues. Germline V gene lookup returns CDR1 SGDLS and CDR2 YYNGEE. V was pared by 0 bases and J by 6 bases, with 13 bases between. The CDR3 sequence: CASSVVERLGEQYF. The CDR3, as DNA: TGTGCCAGCAGCGTAGTGGAGCGGTTGGGCGAGCAGTACTTC. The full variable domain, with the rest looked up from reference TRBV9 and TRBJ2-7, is DSGVTQTPKHLITATGQRVTLRCSPRSGDLSVYWYQQSLDQGLQFLIQYYNGEERAKGNILERFSAQQFPDLHSELNLSSLELGDSALYFCASSVVERLGEQYFGPGTRLTVT.

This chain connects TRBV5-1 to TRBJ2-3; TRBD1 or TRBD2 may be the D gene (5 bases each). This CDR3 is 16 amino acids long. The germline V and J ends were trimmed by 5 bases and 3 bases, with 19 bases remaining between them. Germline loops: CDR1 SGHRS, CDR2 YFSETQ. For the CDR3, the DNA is TGCGCCAGCAGGCCAGGAAGGGACCCAGGGACAGATACGCAGTATTTT. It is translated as CASRPGRDPGTDTQYF.

CDR3 region: CASTDGLAGANEQFF. The CDR3 nucleotides read TGTGCCAGCACCGATGGGCTAGCGGGGGCCAATGAGCAGTTCTTC. The chain recombines TRBV6-5 with TRBJ2-1; 10 bases align to TRBD2. The V gene's germline CDR1 is MNHEY and CDR2 SVGAGI. The length of the CDR3 is 15 residues. V was pared by 7 bases and J by 6 bases, with 9 bases of the junction left unmatched.

CDR3 nucleotide sequence: TGCAGCGTCTATGGACAGGACGGCTACACCTTC. Protein product: CSVYGQDGYTF. The chain employs TRBV29-1 and TRBJ1-2, with 7 bases matching TRBD1. The CDR3 is made up of 11 amino acids. V lost 6 bases and J lost 8; bases outside the gene matches: 6. CDR1 is SQVTM and CDR2 is ANQGSEA in the germline V gene.

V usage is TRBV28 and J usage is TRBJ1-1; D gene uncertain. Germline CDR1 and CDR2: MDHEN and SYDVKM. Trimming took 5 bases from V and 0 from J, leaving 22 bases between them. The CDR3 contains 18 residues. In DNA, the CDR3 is TGTGCCAGCAGTCCTACCTATAGGCGCGGATCGATGAACACTGAAGCTTTCTTT. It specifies CASSPTYRRGSMNTEAFF.

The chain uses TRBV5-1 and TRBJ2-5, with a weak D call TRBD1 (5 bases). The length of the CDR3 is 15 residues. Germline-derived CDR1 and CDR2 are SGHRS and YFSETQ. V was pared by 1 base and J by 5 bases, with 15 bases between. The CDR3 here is CASSLRGMERETQYF. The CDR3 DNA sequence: TGCGCCAGCAGCTTGAGGGGTATGGAGAGGGAGACCCAGTACTTC.

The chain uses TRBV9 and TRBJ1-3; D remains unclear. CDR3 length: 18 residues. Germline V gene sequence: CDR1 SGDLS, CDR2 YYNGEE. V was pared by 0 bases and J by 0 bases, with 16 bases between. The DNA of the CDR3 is TGTGCCAGCAGCGTAGACCCCTCGCGCACTTTCTCTGGAAACACCATATATTTT. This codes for CASSVDPSRTFSGNTIYF. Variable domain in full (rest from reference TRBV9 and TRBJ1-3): DSGVTQTPKHLITATGQRVTLRCSPRSGDLSVYWYQQSLDQGLQFLIQYYNGEERAKGNILERFSAQQFPDLHSELNLSSLELGDSALYFCASSVDPSRTFSGNTIYFGEGSWLTVV.

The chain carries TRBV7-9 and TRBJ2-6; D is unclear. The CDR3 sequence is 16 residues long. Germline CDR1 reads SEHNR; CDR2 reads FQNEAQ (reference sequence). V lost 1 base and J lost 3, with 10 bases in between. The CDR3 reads CASSLVTVSGANVLTF. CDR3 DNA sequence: TGTGCCAGCAGCTTAGTCACAGTGAGTGGGGCCAACGTCCTGACTTTC.

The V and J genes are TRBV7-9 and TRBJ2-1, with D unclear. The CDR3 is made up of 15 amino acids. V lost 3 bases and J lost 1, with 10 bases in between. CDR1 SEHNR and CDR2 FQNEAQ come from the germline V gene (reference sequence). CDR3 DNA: TGTGCCAGCAGCTTTTGGTCCGGTTCCTACAATGAGCAGTTCTTC. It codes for CASSFWSGSYNEQFF.

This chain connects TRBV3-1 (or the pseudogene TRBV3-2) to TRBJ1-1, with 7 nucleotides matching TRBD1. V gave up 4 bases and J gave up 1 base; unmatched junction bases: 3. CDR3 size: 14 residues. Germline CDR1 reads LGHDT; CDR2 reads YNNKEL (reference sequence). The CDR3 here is CASSLQGGNTEAFF. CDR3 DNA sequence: TGTGCCAGCAGCCTTCAGGGGGGGAACACTGAAGCTTTCTTT.

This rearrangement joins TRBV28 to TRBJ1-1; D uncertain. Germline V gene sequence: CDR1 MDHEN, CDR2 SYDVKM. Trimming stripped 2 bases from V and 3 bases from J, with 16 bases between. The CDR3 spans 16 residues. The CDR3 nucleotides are TGTGCCAGCAGTTTAGGCGGGCAATCTGGGTACACTGAAGCTTTCTTT. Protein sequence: CASSLGGQSGYTEAFF.

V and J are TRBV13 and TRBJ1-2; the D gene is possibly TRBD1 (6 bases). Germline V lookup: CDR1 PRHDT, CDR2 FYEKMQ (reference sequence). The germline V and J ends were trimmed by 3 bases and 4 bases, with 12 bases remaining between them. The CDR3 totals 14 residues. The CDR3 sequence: CASSFISDSYGYTF. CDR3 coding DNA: TGTGCCAGCAGCTTCATCTCGGACAGCTATGGCTACACCTTC.

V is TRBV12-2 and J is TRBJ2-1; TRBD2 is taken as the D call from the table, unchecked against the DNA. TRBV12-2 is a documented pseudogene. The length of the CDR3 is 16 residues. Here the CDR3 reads CASRSPLKRVANEQFF. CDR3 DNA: TGTGCAAGTCGCTCCCCATTAAAGCGGGTCGCGAATGAGCAGTTCTTC.

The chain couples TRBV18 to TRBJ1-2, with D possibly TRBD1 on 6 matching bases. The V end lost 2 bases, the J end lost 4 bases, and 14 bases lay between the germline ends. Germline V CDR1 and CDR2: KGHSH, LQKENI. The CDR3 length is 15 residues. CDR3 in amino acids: CASSPGAGEGYGYTF. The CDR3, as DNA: TGTGCCAGCTCACCAGGGGCAGGGGAAGGCTATGGCTACACCTTC. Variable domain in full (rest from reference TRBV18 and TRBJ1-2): NAGVMQNPRHLVRRRGQEARLRCSPMKGHSHVYWYRQLPEEGLKFMVYLQKENIIDESGMPKERFSAEFPKEGPSILRIQQVVRGDSAAYFCASSPGAGEGYGYTFGSGTRLTVV.

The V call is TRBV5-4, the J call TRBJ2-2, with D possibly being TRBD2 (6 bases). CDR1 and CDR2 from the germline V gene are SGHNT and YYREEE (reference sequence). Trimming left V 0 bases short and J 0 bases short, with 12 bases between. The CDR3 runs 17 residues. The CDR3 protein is CASSLEISGANTGELFF. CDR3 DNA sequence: TGTGCCAGCAGCTTGGAGATTTCGGGGGCGAACACCGGGGAGCTGTTTTTT.